Detailed here is one T cell receptor (beta chain). The antigen is not known. Authors' data handling: Without quality scores, immunoSEQ junctional reads could not be filtered like full-length reads. Clones were read by immunoSEQ multiplex PCR, and TCRdb kept only the in-frame ones, dropping some. That table supplies the V and J calls and clone size; D and trimming were determined from the DNA. The sample contains about 2 million clones, 85% to 95% of which appear only once. CDR1 is MNHNY and CDR2 is SVGAGI in the germline V gene (reference sequence). The CDR3 runs to 14 residues. V trimming: 10 bases; J trimming: 3 bases; junction bases outside the gene matches: 10. The sample originates from a study of shared clonotypes between healthy human individuals. Study outcomes and limitations: Sampling used blood alone; tissue repertoires probably differ. Represented genetic and exposure-history diversity was restricted by having few donors.

The study enrolled healthy HIV-negative adults without recent acute infections or vaccinations as donors. The source of this sequence is a man aged 18 to 29 in good health. This chain links TRBV6-6 with TRBJ2-3; 7 bases agree with TRBD2. The specimen sequenced was naive CD4+ T cells sorted from blood. Subset given: CD45RA+ positively selected. The DNA for the CDR3 is TGTGCCACCCAAACGGGACTACCAACAGATACGCAGTATTTT. Its protein is CATQTGLPTDTQYF.